The clone carrying this T cell receptor (beta chain) was seen only a few times. Its target is unknown. Time point in this sample: patch test 1, 2 weeks after DPC sensitization. As to treatment: therapeutic diphenylcyclopropenone sensitization with weekly scalp DPC. Separate cDNA molecules received unique molecular identifiers, which the library attached to them. Each CDR3 protein is one row after TCRdb ran MiXCR on the RACE reads. Of some 81,000 distinct CDR3 sequences listed, over 6% are singletons. This entry comes from a study of human T cells and chemical hapten exposure. Study-wide background: Diphenylcyclopropenone was administered weekly to the scalp of patients throughout the approximately 25-week study.

Germline V CDR1 and CDR2: SQVTM, ANQGSEA. Between the trimmed V and J ends, which lost 7 bases and 2 bases, there was a span of 15 bases. This CDR3 has 13 residues. Study-level results: A positive correlation with patch test score was shown by PT1 expanded TCR counts. DPC sensitization did not alter TCRs above 1 in 1000 frequency.

The clonotype originates from a woman aged 25 to 45 with alopecia areata. Some clones in this sample may be carry-over from other donors' samples. The chain is built from TRBV29-1 and TRBJ2-7; D not certain. Material: whole blood, obtained in connection with sensitization to the hapten diphenylcyclopropenone (DPC). CDR3 sequence (DNA): TGCAGCGCCGCAAGGCTAGTGCCCTACGAGCAGTACTTC. Protein product: CSAARLVPYEQYF.